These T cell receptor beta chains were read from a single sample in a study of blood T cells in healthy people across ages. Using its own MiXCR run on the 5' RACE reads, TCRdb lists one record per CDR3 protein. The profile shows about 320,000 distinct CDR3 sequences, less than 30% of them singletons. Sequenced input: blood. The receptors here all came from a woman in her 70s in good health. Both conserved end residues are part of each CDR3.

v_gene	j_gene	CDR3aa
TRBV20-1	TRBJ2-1	CSASRLAGMSSNEQFF
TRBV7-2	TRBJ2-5	CASSLRKAGARETQYF
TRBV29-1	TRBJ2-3	CSVPPPGFTDTQYF
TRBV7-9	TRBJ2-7	CASSIALGVEQYF
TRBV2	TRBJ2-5	CASTRVQETQYF
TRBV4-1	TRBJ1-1	CASSHGGGNGDTEAFF
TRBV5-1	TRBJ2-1	CASSLTSGSASSYNEQFF
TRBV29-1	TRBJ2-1	CSVDNVAPSYNEQFF
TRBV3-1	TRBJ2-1	CASSPGYEQFF
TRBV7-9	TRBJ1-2	CASGDLGYTF
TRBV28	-	CASSLRQAGTGTQYF
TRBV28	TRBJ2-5	CASSLRQGATATYF
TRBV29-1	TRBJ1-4	CTSGTGLVEKLFF
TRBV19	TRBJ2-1	CASSRPSGSRLNEQFF
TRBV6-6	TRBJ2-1	CASRERGEQFF
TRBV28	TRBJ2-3	CASKDSRGSTDTQYF
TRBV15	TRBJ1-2	CATSSSGTSVDGYTF
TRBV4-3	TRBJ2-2	CASSQDGTSAGELFF
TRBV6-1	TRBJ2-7	CASSPWQGGYEQYF
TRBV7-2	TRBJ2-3	CASSLSSPSGTDTQYF
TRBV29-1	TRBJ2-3	CSVERGQAAKDAQYF
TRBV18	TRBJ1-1	CASSPPGSLNTEAFF
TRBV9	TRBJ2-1	CASSVGGLAGDEQFF
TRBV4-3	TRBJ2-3	CASSQDRYPGDTQYF
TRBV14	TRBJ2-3	CASSQLLSTDTQYF
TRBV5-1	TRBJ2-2	CASSLGRGFTAGELFF
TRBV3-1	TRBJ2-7	CASSRGLANYEQYF
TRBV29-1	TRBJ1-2	CSVGTGGGGKDGYTF